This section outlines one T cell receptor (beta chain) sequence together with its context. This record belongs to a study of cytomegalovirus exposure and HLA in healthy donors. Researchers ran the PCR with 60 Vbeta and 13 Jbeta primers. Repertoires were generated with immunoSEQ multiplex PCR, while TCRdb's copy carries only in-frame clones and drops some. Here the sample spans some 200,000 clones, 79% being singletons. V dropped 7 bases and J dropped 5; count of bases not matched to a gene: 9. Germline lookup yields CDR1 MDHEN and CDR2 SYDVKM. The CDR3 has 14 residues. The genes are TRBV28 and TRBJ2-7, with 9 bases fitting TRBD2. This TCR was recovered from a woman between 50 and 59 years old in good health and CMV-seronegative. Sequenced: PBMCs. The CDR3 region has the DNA TGTGCCAGCACCCCTGTGAGCGGGAGGAACGAGCAGTACTTC. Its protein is CASTPVSGRNEQYF.